The 14 T cell receptor beta chains reported below all come from one sample, sequenced in a study of patients and donors after allogeneic stem cell transplantation. TCRdb ran MiXCR on the RT-PCR reads and lists one entry per CDR3 protein. In the table there are more than 850,000 distinct CDR3 sequences, approximately 19% of which are singletons. The sample taken for sequencing was blood, either unsorted or a sorted T cell fraction (not recorded which). The receptors stem from a human donor who was either an allogeneic HSCT recipient or a stem cell or donor lymphocyte infusion donor (not recorded which). It is not recorded whose cells these are; they may come from a transplant donor.

The gene calls are TRBV12-3 or TRBV12-4 and TRBJ2-7, with D tentatively TRBD1 (5 bases). V lost 6 bases and J lost 6, with 15 bases in between. This CDR3 comprises 13 residues. The CDR3, as DNA: TGTGCCAGCAGGACTGCTACTCAGGGCGAGCAGTACTTC. The encoded protein is CASRTATQGEQYF.

CDR3 nucleotide sequence: TGTGCCAGCAGCCGAACGGGGGGGAGTGACTATGGCTACACCTTC. Translating gives CASSRTGGSDYGYTF. This rearrangement joins TRBV7-2 to TRBJ1-2; the D gene is possibly TRBD1 (5 bases). Germline V gene data show CDR1 as SGHTA and CDR2 as FQGNSA. Trimming removed 5 bases at V and 3 bases at J, with 16 bases between. The CDR3 is 15 amino acids.

In DNA form, the CDR3 reads TGCAGTGCCTCCTTGACTAGCGGGGGCCCCTACAATGAGCAGTTCTTC. This gives the protein CSASLTSGGPYNEQFF. The rearrangement joins TRBV20-1 to TRBJ2-1; 12 bases match TRBD2. Germline CDR1 reads DFQATT; CDR2 reads SNEGSKA (reference sequence). The CDR3 consists of 16 residues. After removal of 6 bases from V and 2 bases from J, the junction contained 8 bases not matched to a gene.

In this sample, this clonotype turned up many times. The chain couples TRBV5-1 to TRBJ2-6; D is possibly TRBD1 (5 bases). Germline lookup yields CDR1 SGHRS and CDR2 YFSETQ. The CDR3 consists of 15 residues. Trimming pared 1 base from V and 4 bases from J, leaving 9 bases between. The CDR3 nucleotides read TGCGCCAGCAGCTTGACAGGACCCGGGGCCAACGTCCTGACTTTC. Protein sequence: CASSLTGPGANVLTF.

This clonotype occurred a few times. V usage is TRBV3-1 and J usage is TRBJ1-5, with a weak D call TRBD1 (6 bases). Germline assignment: CDR1 LGHDT and CDR2 YNNKEL (reference sequence). The V end lost 0 bases, the J end lost 7 bases, and 13 bases lay between the germline ends. The CDR3 loop spans 15 amino acids. The CDR3 loop reads CASSQDGGGVQPQHF. The CDR3 DNA follows: TGTGCCAGCAGCCAAGATGGGGGGGGCGTACAGCCCCAGCATTTT.

The rearrangement joins TRBV18 to TRBJ1-2; tentatively, D is TRBD1 (6 bases). This CDR3 has 16 residues. The germline V gene encodes CDR1 KGHSH and CDR2 LQKENI. The V end lost 3 bases, the J end lost 6 bases, and 20 bases lay between the germline ends. This chain's CDR3 is CASSPPGGGERDGYTF. CDR3 DNA sequence: TGTGCCAGCTCACCTCCCGGCGGGGGCGAACGGGATGGCTACACCTTC.

This clonotype was observed a few times. This chain connects TRBV20-1 to TRBJ1-6; no definite D call. The CDR3 runs 12 residues. Trimming left V 0 bases short and J 13 bases short, with 10 bases between. Germline CDR1 is DFQATT and CDR2 is SNEGSKA (reference sequence). This CDR3 reads CSARDFDRPLHF. CDR3 sequence (DNA): TGCAGTGCTAGAGATTTCGACCGCCCCCTCCACTTT.

The CDR3 nucleotides are TGTGCCAGCAACCAACAGATTAGCAATCAGCCCCAGCATTTT. The encoded protein is CASNQQISNQPQHF. The gene calls are TRBV2 and TRBJ1-5; D is unresolved. Germline V gene lookup returns CDR1 SNHLY and CDR2 FYNNEI. The CDR3 is 14 residues long. Trimming took off 7 bases at V and 0 bases at J, with 10 bases between the two ends.

The CDR3 region is CASRGGLAGSYEQYF. The CDR3 bases are TGCGCCAGCAGAGGGGGCCTAGCGGGATCCTACGAGCAGTACTTC. V usage is TRBV5-1 and J usage is TRBJ2-7, with TRBD2 identical over 9 bases. V dropped 5 bases and J dropped 1; count of bases not matched to a gene: 7. Germline loops: CDR1 SGHRS, CDR2 YFSETQ. This CDR3 comprises 15 residues.

This clonotype was observed a handful of times. The V call is TRBV20-1, the J call TRBJ2-7; 9 nucleotides line up with TRBD1. Trimming at V came to 3 bases and at J to 3 bases, leaving 6 bases not matched to a gene. The CDR3 contains 14 residues. CDR1 is DFQATT, CDR2 SNEGSKA, per germline (reference sequence). DNA of the CDR3: TGCAGTGCTAGTGCCGGGACAGGGAACTACGAGCAGTACTTC. Amino acids: CSASAGTGNYEQYF.

This clonotype was seen more than once but under ten times. The V gene is TRBV29-1, the J gene TRBJ1-1; D unresolved. Germline V gene lookup returns CDR1 SQVTM and CDR2 ANQGSEA. The CDR3 length is 13 residues. V gave up 7 bases and J gave up 3 bases, with 15 bases separating them. In DNA, the CDR3 is TGCAGCGGGAGAAAGCACCCCGACACTGAAGCTTTCTTT. Its translation is CSGRKHPDTEAFF.

This clonotype was picked up a small number of times. The chain links TRBV7-2 to TRBJ2-3, with 8 bases lining up with TRBD2. CDR1 and CDR2 (germline): SGHTA, FQGNSA. This CDR3 comprises 17 residues. The junction had 8 bases not matched to a gene; V was cut back by 1 base and J by 2 bases. The CDR3 region is CASSLGEPGGDTDTQYF. The CDR3 coding sequence is TGTGCCAGCAGCTTAGGGGAGCCGGGGGGGGACACAGATACGCAGTATTTT.

This clonotype has more than one count but fewer than ten. This chain uses TRBV6-2 or TRBV6-3 with TRBJ2-5, with 7 bases aligning to TRBD1. The germline V gene has CDR1 MNHEY and CDR2 SVGEGT. This CDR3 region has 15 residues. V gave up 1 base and J gave up 6 bases; unmatched junction bases: 8. The CDR3 protein is CASSYWGQISKTQYF. In nucleotides, the CDR3 is TGTGCCAGCAGTTACTGGGGACAGATCTCGAAGACCCAGTACTTC.

This clonotype was seen many times. The gene calls are TRBV10-3 and TRBJ1-1; D call uncertain. Trimming took off 0 bases at V and 8 bases at J, with 13 bases between the two ends. In germline, CDR1 is ENHRY, CDR2 SYGVKD. The CDR3 loop spans 14 amino acids. CDR3 in amino acids: CAISESRNTDEAFF. CDR3 coding DNA: TGTGCCATCAGTGAGTCTCGTAATACAGACGAAGCTTTCTTT.